Below, 21 T cell receptor beta chains from the same sample are listed, as sequenced in a study of post-analysis software for immune sequencing data. Study results and caveats: About five TRBV segments appeared more often in patients than in controls, and TRBV5-6, TRBV5-1 and TRBV20-1 were among these.

Tagging with unique molecular identifiers was a feature of the TCR beta cDNA libraries. TCRdb processed the PCR reads anew with MiXCR; each CDR3 protein has one entry. The data contain under 900,000 distinct CDR3 sequences, about 53% of them singletons. Their target antigens are unknown. Sample: blood. The origin of the receptors is a girl under 18 with multiple sclerosis.

The J gene is TRBJ2-7, the V gene TRBV5-6; TRBD1 matches at 11 bases. Germline CDR1 is SGHDT and CDR2 is YYEEEE. The junction had 4 bases not matched to a gene; V was cut back by 5 bases and J by 3 bases. The CDR3 covers 14 residues. CDR3 residues: CASRPGQGDYEQYF. The CDR3 DNA is TGTGCCAGCAGGCCGGGACAGGGGGACTACGAGCAGTACTTC.

This clonotype was picked up one time. The V call is TRBV5-1, the J call TRBJ1-2; the match to TRBD1 covers 7 bases. The germline V gene has CDR1 SGHRS and CDR2 YFSETQ. CDR3 length: 15 residues. Germline trimming cut 4 bases from V and 4 bases from J; bases unmatched to any gene: 10. CDR3 region: CASSERQGVGYGYTF. CDR3 bases: TGCGCCAGCAGCGAGCGACAGGGAGTAGGCTATGGCTACACCTTC.

The J gene is TRBJ1-1, the V gene TRBV7-6, with D possibly matching TRBD1 (5 bases). The CDR3 covers 13 residues. Germline CDR1 and CDR2: SGHVS and FNYEAQ. Trimming removed 5 bases from V and 11 bases from J, with 18 bases in between. This CDR3 reads CASSPAGPSGAFF. The CDR3 nucleotides read TGTGCCAGCAGCCCGGCTGGACCTTCAGGGGCTTTCTTT.

The V call is TRBV29-1, the J call TRBJ2-1; TRBD1 agrees at 7 bases. The CDR3 contains 15 residues. The junction had 13 bases not matched to a gene; V was cut back by 7 bases and J by 4 bases. Germline V gene sequence: CDR1 SQVTM, CDR2 ANQGSEA. The CDR3 reads CSASPGQLPYNEQFF. The CDR3 nucleotides are TGCAGCGCTTCCCCGGGACAGCTCCCTTACAATGAGCAGTTCTTC.

The chain combines TRBV28 with TRBJ2-5; perhaps D is TRBD1 or TRBD2 (5 bases each). The CDR3 runs to 15 residues. V dropped 8 bases and J dropped 2 bases, with 18 bases sitting between them. The germline CDR1 and CDR2 sequences are MDHEN and SYDVKM. CDR3 region: CASRNGAGRQETQYF. The CDR3 DNA follows: TGTGCCAGCCGTAATGGGGCAGGGAGACAAGAGACCCAGTACTTC.

The genes are TRBV5-1 and TRBJ2-1, with D possibly being TRBD2 (5 bases). The CDR3 is made up of 14 amino acids. Germline V CDR1 and CDR2: SGHRS, YFSETQ. The germline V and J ends were trimmed by 4 bases and 7 bases, with 15 bases remaining between them. In DNA form, the CDR3 reads TGCGCCAGCAGCCGCTTGGAAGGAGGTAATGAGCAGTTCTTC. Its translation is CASSRLEGGNEQFF.

DNA of the CDR3: TGTGCCAGCAGCGGAGACAGGCGATCGGAGTACTTC. Amino acids: CASSGDRRSEYF. This chain joins TRBV11-2 and TRBJ2-4; tentatively, D is TRBD1 (6 bases). The germline V and J ends were trimmed by 5 bases and 14 bases, with 16 bases remaining between them. The germline gives CDR1 SGHAT, CDR2 FQNNGV. The CDR3 totals 12 residues.

This clonotype appeared a few times. The gene calls are TRBV5-1 and TRBJ2-5; 7 bases align to TRBD1. TRBJ2-7 matches the DNA end more closely, so the J call is doubtful. The CDR3 loop spans 15 amino acids. Germline loops: CDR1 SGHRS, CDR2 YFSETQ. The CDR3 loop is CASSLEDRSNYEQYF. DNA of the CDR3: TGCGCCAGCAGCCTGGAGGACAGGAGCAACTACGAGCAGTACTTC.

The table lists this clonotype with a few counts. This chain joins TRBV7-8 and TRBJ2-1; TRBD2 matches at 7 bases. With V trimmed by 3 bases and J by 2 bases, 16 bases remained unmatched. This CDR3 region has 19 residues. CDR1 is SGHVS and CDR2 is FQNEAQ in the germline V gene. The CDR3 region has the DNA TGTGCCAGCAGCTTTGACGTCTCCGGGACTACCTTAACCTACAATGAGCAGTTCTTC. It specifies CASSFDVSGTTLTYNEQFF.

The chain recombines TRBV5-6 with TRBJ1-2; no clear D. The germline V and J ends were trimmed by 0 bases and 2 bases, with 14 bases remaining between them. Germline V gene lookup returns CDR1 SGHDT and CDR2 YYEEEE. This CDR3 region has 16 residues. The CDR3 sequence is CASSLARRPLNYGYTF. In DNA form, the CDR3 reads TGTGCCAGCAGCTTGGCGAGACGCCCTTTAAACTATGGCTACACCTTC.

This clonotype was detected a few times. The rearrangement uses TRBV7-3 and TRBJ2-4; TRBD2 matches 16 bases. V gave up 5 bases and J gave up 3 bases; unmatched junction bases: 7. The CDR3 is 18 amino acids. CDR1 and CDR2 (germline): SGHTA, FQGTGA. The CDR3 DNA sequence: TGTGCCAGCAGCCAGGGACTAGCGGGGGGGTTTGGCAAAAACATTCAGTACTTC. Translating it yields CASSQGLAGGFGKNIQYF. The full variable domain, completed using reference TRBV7-3 and TRBJ2-4, is GAGVSQTPSNKVTEKGKYVELRCDPISGHTALYWYRQSLGQGPEFLIYFQGTGAADDSGLPNDRFFAVRPEGSVSTLKIQRTERGDSAVYLCASSQGLAGGFGKNIQYFGAGTRLSVL.

The chain links TRBV29-1 to TRBJ2-1, with a weak D call TRBD1 (8 bases). Trimming shortened V by 7 bases and J by 9 bases, and 16 bases separated the two germline ends. The length of the CDR3 is 12 residues. Germline lookup yields CDR1 SQVTM and CDR2 ANQGSEA. CDR3 nucleotide sequence: TGCAGCGCCGGACAGGGAGGGGGTGAGCAGTTCTTC. It is translated as CSAGQGGGEQFF.

This chain connects TRBV29-1 to TRBJ2-3; the D gene is possibly TRBD2 (5 bases). CDR3 size: 14 residues. Germline lookup yields CDR1 SQVTM and CDR2 ANQGSEA. Between the trimmed V and J ends, which lost 4 bases and 1 base, there was a span of 12 bases. The CDR3 sequence is CSVVVGVRTDTQYF. For the CDR3, the DNA is TGCAGCGTTGTGGTGGGAGTACGCACAGATACGCAGTATTTT.

This clonotype was found a few times. V is TRBV20-1 and J is TRBJ2-1, with D perhaps TRBD1 (5 bases). The CDR3 spans 13 residues. CDR1 is DFQATT and CDR2 is SNEGSKA in the germline V gene (reference sequence). Trimming cost V 3 bases and J 7 bases, with 13 bases left between them. CDR3 protein: CSASSRTTNEQFF. CDR3 in DNA: TGCAGTGCTAGCTCCCGGACAACGAATGAGCAGTTCTTC.

This clonotype was detected a few times. The chain joins TRBV20-1 to TRBJ2-3, with 12 positions matching TRBD2. Germline V lookup: CDR1 DFQATT, CDR2 SNEGSKA (reference sequence). This CDR3 comprises 12 residues. J lost 8 bases, V lost 4 bases, and 1 base had no gene match. The DNA of the CDR3 is TGCAGTGCTAAGACTAGCGGGGGTACGCAGTATTTT. Translation gives CSAKTSGGTQYF.

This clonotype was detected a few times. This chain joins TRBV6-1 and TRBJ2-7; tentative D call: TRBD1 (6 bases). Germline CDR1 reads MNHNS; CDR2 reads SASEGT. Trimming removed 6 bases from V and 3 bases from J, with 18 bases in between. This CDR3 comprises 15 residues. In DNA form, the CDR3 reads TGTGCCAGCAGCCCGGACAGACCGACGAACTACGAGCAGTACTTC. It translates to CASSPDRPTNYEQYF.

The rearrangement joins TRBV18 to TRBJ2-1; 8 nucleotides agree with TRBD2. This CDR3 is built from 17 residues. V lost 5 bases and J lost 7; bases outside the gene matches: 16. The germline gives CDR1 KGHSH, CDR2 LQKENI. The CDR3 protein is CASSSSSGGPVANEQFF. CDR3 nucleotides: TGTGCCAGCTCAAGTAGCTCGGGAGGGCCGGTCGCGAATGAGCAGTTCTTC.

The rearrangement uses TRBV4-1 and TRBJ1-5; possible D gene TRBD1, 6 bases. In germline, CDR1 is MGHRA, CDR2 YSYEKL. Trimming shortened V by 1 base and J by 0 bases, and 19 bases separated the two germline ends. This CDR3 spans 19 amino acids. CDR3 region: CASSQVGGTDRYSNQPQHF. CDR3 sequence (DNA): TGCGCCAGCAGCCAAGTGGGGGGGACGGACAGATATAGCAATCAGCCCCAGCATTTT.

This rearrangement joins TRBV10-3 to TRBJ2-5, with a weak D call TRBD2 (6 bases). CDR3 length: 15 amino acids. V was clipped by 0 bases and J by 5 bases, with 13 bases between them. Germline CDR1 ENHRY, CDR2 SYGVKD. In nucleotides, the CDR3 is TGTGCCATCAGTGAGTCGGGGGGATCTCGGGAGACCCAGTACTTC. This codes for CAISESGGSRETQYF.

This chain uses TRBV7-3 with TRBJ2-1; a possible D gene is TRBD2 (5 bases). V lost 7 bases and J lost 0, with 10 bases in between. The length of the CDR3 is 14 residues. Per germline, CDR1 SGHTA and CDR2 FQGTGA. CDR3 DNA sequence: TGTGCCAGCACCCCTGGGAGCTCCTACAATGAGCAGTTCTTC. Translation: CASTPGSSYNEQFF.

In this sample, this clonotype turned up a few times. The chain links TRBV7-9 to TRBJ2-5, with no clear D. The DNA end is a closer match to TRBJ2-7, so the J assignment may be wrong. Germline assignment: CDR1 SEHNR and CDR2 FQNEAQ (reference sequence). CDR3 length: 13 residues. The CDR3, as DNA: TGTGCCAGCAGCACGCGGACCCACTACGAGCAGTACTTC. This codes for CASSTRTHYEQYF.